A selection of T cell receptor beta chains follows, all from one sample in a study of OX40 agonist ivuxolimab in advanced cancers. Some clones are missing from TCRdb's copy, which holds only in-frame ones; the method was immunoSEQ multiplex PCR. Here the sample spans tens of thousands of clones, over 70% being singletons. The sample here was CD4+ or CD8+ T cells sorted from blood, taken in a trial of the OX40 agonist ivuxolimab. The receptors were sampled from an adult with an advanced solid tumor such as melanoma, head and neck, liver or kidney cancer. Both conserved end residues are part of each CDR3. A D gene is named only where the DNA matches it firmly.

TRBD1	TRBV29-1	TRBJ1-4	CSVQQGFEKLFF	TGCAGCGTTCAACAGGGGTTCGAAAAACTGTTTTTT
NA	TRBV6-1	TRBJ1-6	CATILQVNSPLHF	TGTGCCACCATACTCCAGGTTAATTCACCCCTCCACTTT
NA	TRBV5-4	TRBJ1-3	CASSLNLGAGNTIYF	TGTGCCAGCAGCTTGAATCTGGGGGCTGGAAACACCATATATTTT
TRBD1	TRBV2	TRBJ2-7	CASVRDRVYEQYF	TGTGCCAGCGTTCGGGACAGGGTTTACGAGCAGTACTTC
TRBD2	TRBV6-1	TRBJ2-7	CASREAGGPFDEQYF	TGTGCCAGCAGGGAAGCGGGGGGGCCGTTCGACGAGCAGTACTTC
TRBD2	TRBV6-5	TRBJ2-5	CASSYSGLAGETQYF	TGTGCCAGCAGTTACTCCGGACTAGCGGGGGAGACCCAGTACTTC
NA	TRBV6-5	TRBJ2-7	CASRKGQFYEQYF	TGTGCCAGCAGGAAAGGACAGTTCTACGAGCAGTACTTC
NA	TRBV19	TRBJ2-1	CASSIGGAIYNEQFF	TGTGCCAGTAGTATAGGGGGGGCCATCTACAATGAGCAGTTCTTC
NA	TRBV6-4	TRBJ1-5	CASSDWEVREGDQPQHF	TGTGCCAGCAGTGACTGGGAGGTCCGGGAGGGGGATCAGCCCCAGCATTTT
NA	TRBV25-1	TRBJ1-2	CASSEYLSGHGYTF	TGTGCCAGCAGTGAATATCTATCAGGGCATGGCTACACCTTC